This T cell receptor beta chain was profiled in a study of blood T cell repertoires in COVID-19. Study information: Both acute and convalescent COVID-19 samples were obtained from the United States, Italy and Spain.

The V gene lost 5 bases and the J gene lost 0 bases, with 14 bases spanning the gap. The germline V gene has CDR1 MNHEY and CDR2 SVGAGI. The CDR3 is 15 amino acids. Participants' reported clinical history set cohort assignment. In the original processing: Amplification with reference gene primers provided the estimates of nucleated cell counts. Here immunoSEQ multiplex PCR was the method, and the copy in TCRdb shows in-frame clones only, minus some. V, J and clone size derive from that table, while D and trimming were established from the DNA sequence. This sample has 200,000 to 250,000 clones; more than 75% occur once, and the top ten carry 3.5% to 5.5%.

V and J are TRBV6-5 and TRBJ2-7; D possibly corresponds to TRBD2 (6 bases). This sequence originates from a young man with acute COVID-19. What was sequenced was PBMCs or T cells enriched from blood (not recorded which). In nucleotides, the CDR3 is TGTGCCAGCAGTCTGGAACGGGGGTTCTCCTACGAGCAGTACTTC. It specifies CASSLERGFSYEQYF.